The 18 T cell receptor beta chains below all came from one sample that was sequenced in a study of persistence of HIV-infected CD4 T cells. These receptors lack a known antigen. An overlapping HIV-1 Gag peptide pool stimulated these cells at about 1 ug/peptide/mL. Responding CD4+ T cells were sorted by upregulation of both CD40 ligand and CD69. This was the immunoSEQ version 4 assay in survey mode. Assay: immunoSEQ multiplex PCR; the TCRdb copy retains only in-frame clones and omits some. The sample includes about 10,000 clones, more than 65% of them seen just once. The specimen comprised CD4+ T cells sorted from PBMCs after roughly 18-hour stimulation, sampled from a patient who received antiretroviral therapy. Source of these receptors: an adult woman with HIV who was CMV-seropositive.

The chain carries TRBV24-1 and TRBJ2-3; D tentatively fits TRBD1 or TRBD2 (5 bases each). CDR1 and CDR2 (germline): KGHDR, SFDVKD. V lost 5 bases and J lost 1, with 15 bases in between. The CDR3 totals 16 residues. In DNA, the CDR3 is TGTGCCACCAGTGCCCTGAGAGGGGCAGGCACAGATACGCAGTATTTT. As protein: CATSALRGAGTDTQYF.

The V gene is TRBV2, the J gene TRBJ2-1; D is perhaps TRBD1 or TRBD2 (6 bases each). The CDR3 totals 12 residues. Trimming shortened V by 5 bases and J by 7 bases, and 9 bases separated the two germline ends. Germline-derived CDR1 and CDR2 are SNHLY and FYNNEI. The DNA for the CDR3 is TGTGCCAGCAGTACAGGGAGGAATGAGCAGTTCTTC. Its protein product is CASSTGRNEQFF.

The V call is TRBV27, the J call TRBJ2-3, with 8 bases fitting TRBD2. This CDR3 region has 14 residues. V trimming: 6 bases; J trimming: 2 bases; junction bases outside the gene matches: 4. CDR1 and CDR2 from the germline V gene are MNHEY and SMNVEV (reference sequence). The CDR3 loop reads CASSYSGTTDTQYF. The CDR3 DNA follows: TGTGCCAGCAGCTATAGCGGGACCACAGATACGCAGTATTTT.

This sequence joins TRBV30 and TRBJ1-1; no clear D. Trimming stripped 3 bases from V and 2 bases from J, with 10 bases between. Germline V lookup: CDR1 GTSNPN, CDR2 SVGIG (reference sequence). CDR3 length: 13 amino acids. CDR3 nucleotide sequence: TGTGCCTGGAGCGTGACCAGAAACACTGAAGCTTTCTTT. This encodes CAWSVTRNTEAFF.

V usage is TRBV5-1 and J usage is TRBJ2-7; no clear D gene. CDR3 length: 13 residues. Germline CDR1 reads SGHRS; CDR2 reads YFSETQ. The V and J ends lost 2 bases and 1 base respectively, with 7 bases between them. CDR3 nucleotides: TGCGCCAGCAGCTTTACGGTTTCCTACGAGCAGTACTTC. Its translation is CASSFTVSYEQYF.

The chain links TRBV2 to TRBJ2-1; 12 nucleotides match TRBD2. Germline V CDR1 and CDR2: SNHLY, FYNNEI. This CDR3 comprises 15 residues. V gave up 4 bases and J gave up 9 bases; unmatched junction bases: 7. This CDR3 is CASSGRTSGASEQFF. Here the CDR3 DNA reads TGTGCCAGCAGTGGAAGGACTAGCGGGGCCAGTGAGCAGTTCTTC. Looking up the rest from reference TRBV2 and TRBJ2-1 gives the full variable domain: EPEVTQTPSHQVTQMGQEVILRCVPISNHLYFYWYRQILGQKVEFLVSFYNNEISEKSEIFDDQFSVERPDGSNFTLKIRSTKLEDSAMYFCASSGRTSGASEQFFGPGTRLTVL.

This rearrangement joins TRBV10-3 to TRBJ1-4; D is unclear. V lost 7 bases and J 5 bases, leaving 11 bases between the germline ends. Germline CDR1 is ENHRY and CDR2 is SYGVKD. The CDR3 has 13 residues. The CDR3 sequence: CAIKPGPNEKLFF. CDR3 in DNA: TGTGCCATCAAACCTGGACCAAATGAAAAACTGTTTTTT.

The chain has TRBV6-5 and TRBJ1-1, with no clear D. Looked up from germline, CDR1 is MNHEY and CDR2 is SVGAGI. The CDR3 runs 14 residues. Between the trimmed V and J ends, which lost 0 bases and 5 bases, there was a span of 10 bases. CDR3 in amino acids: CASSYSYQGTEAFF. The CDR3 region has the DNA TGTGCCAGCAGTTACTCGTACCAAGGGACTGAAGCTTTCTTT.

The chain recombines TRBV5-1 with TRBJ2-2, with TRBD1 identical over 8 bases. J was trimmed by 0 bases and V by 2 bases; bases with no gene match: 0. CDR3 size: 15 residues. Germline V lookup: CDR1 SGHRS, CDR2 YFSETQ. The CDR3 loop reads CASSLQGANTGELFF. DNA for the CDR3: TGCGCCAGCAGCTTACAGGGGGCGAACACCGGGGAGCTGTTTTTT.

As concerns this clone: No DNA is shown, since the ends of the CDR3 on it are uncertain; the CDR3 is the one TCRdb lists. The chain couples TRBV12-3 or TRBV12-4 to TRBJ1-2; the D call of TRBD1 is as the table states it, not checked on the DNA. The CDR3 contains 12 residues when both ends are counted. CDR3 region: CASSSSDRRVPF.

The chain couples TRBV28 to TRBJ2-2; D gene uncertain. Germline-derived CDR1 and CDR2 are MDHEN and SYDVKM. V was cut by 2 bases and J by 5 bases, with 6 bases left in between. This CDR3 has 13 amino acids. In DNA, the CDR3 is TGTGCCAGCAGTTTAACCGGGACCGGGGAGCTGTTTTTT. This gives the protein CASSLTGTGELFF.

With respect to this clone: The junction and the germline gene differ at one end; a read error may be behind it. The chain joins TRBV7-3 to TRBJ2-2; D may match TRBD1 or TRBD2 (5 bases each). Germline loops: CDR1 SGHTA, CDR2 FQGTGA. The CDR3 sequence is 12 residues long. This chain's CDR3 is CASSLETGRVHF. The CDR3 nucleotides are TGTGCCAGCAGCTTAGAAACGGGGCGGGTGCATTTT.

J is TRBJ1-4 and V is TRBV4-1; 8 positions agree with TRBD1. The CDR3 runs 15 residues. J lost 10 bases, V lost 0 bases, and 7 bases had no gene match. Germline loops: CDR1 MGHRA, CDR2 YSYEKL. Here the CDR3 reads CASSQDSGGGRKLFF. The CDR3 region has the DNA TGCGCCAGCAGCCAAGATTCAGGGGGCGGACGAAAACTGTTTTTT.

The chain carries TRBV18 and TRBJ1-2, with D perhaps matching TRBD1 (6 bases). The ends were cut back, 3 bases at V and 0 bases at J, with 17 bases in the middle. The germline gives CDR1 KGHSH, CDR2 LQKENI. The CDR3 contains 17 residues. The CDR3 nucleotides read TGTGCCAGCTCACCCGGGACAACCCGAAAGTCTAACTATGGCTACACCTTC. It yields the protein CASSPGTTRKSNYGYTF.

This clone has a single count. The CDR3 nucleotides are TGTGCCAGCAGCTCCCTCCTTGGGCAAGAGGGGCAGGCGACCGACCCCCAGTACTTC. Translation: CASSSLLGQEGQATDPQYF. The gene calls are TRBV5-6 and TRBJ2-5; D could derive from TRBD1 or TRBD2 (5 bases each). From germline, CDR1 is SGHDT and CDR2 YYEEEE. V lost 3 bases and J lost 9, with 33 bases in between. This CDR3 has 19 residues.

The chain employs TRBV10-3 and TRBJ1-4; 8 nucleotides agree with TRBD1. CDR3 length: 17 amino acids. With V trimmed by 0 bases and J by 0 bases, 3 bases remained unmatched. Germline assignment: CDR1 ENHRY and CDR2 SYGVKD. The CDR3 bases are TGTGCCATCAGTGAGTCTCAGGGGGCTACAACTAATGAAAAACTGTTTTTT. Translating it yields CAISESQGATTNEKLFF.

The gene calls are TRBV2 and TRBJ2-1; TRBD1 aligns across 7 bases. V lost 5 bases and J lost 5; bases outside the gene matches: 12. The CDR3 is made up of 16 amino acids. Germline loops: CDR1 SNHLY, CDR2 FYNNEI. For the CDR3, the DNA is TGTGCCAGCAGTACTCAACGGGACAGTCAAAACAATGAGCAGTTCTTC. This translates into CASSTQRDSQNNEQFF.

The chain carries TRBV28 and TRBJ1-1, with 7 bases identical to TRBD1. The CDR3 covers 15 residues. Trimming removed 5 bases from V and 6 bases from J; junction bases left unmatched: 12. Germline CDR1 is MDHEN and CDR2 is SYDVKM. The CDR3 nucleotides are TGTGCCAGCAGTCCGATAGACAGGGAGGCCGCTGAAGCTTTCTTT. This gives the protein CASSPIDREAAEAFF.